This is a list of T cell receptor beta chains from one sample in a study of shared clonotypes between healthy human individuals. Assay: immunoSEQ multiplex PCR; the TCRdb copy retains only in-frame clones and omits some. In the table there are roughly 1,500,000 clones, about 98% of which are singletons. Sequencing was performed on naive CD4+ T cells sorted from blood. The receptors derive from a man aged 25 to 45 in good health. Both conserved end residues are part of each CDR3. Fields, in order: V gene, clone size, J gene, D gene, CDR3 protein, CDR3 DNA. D genes are given only for firm matches. The size of a clone is reported for some rows only, either as once, few or many, or as a class for expanded clones.

>TRBV30|.|TRBJ1-2|.
CAFNPGYTF
TGTGCCTTCAACCCTGGCTACACCTTC
>TRBV15|.|TRBJ2-1|.
CATTPKGGSYNEQFF
TGTGCCACCACTCCGAAGGGAGGATCCTACAATGAGCAGTTCTTC
>TRBV5-1|.|TRBJ1-2|.
CASSARSDYGYTF
TGCGCCAGCAGCGCAAGGTCGGACTATGGCTACACCTTC
>TRBV28|.|TRBJ1-4|.
CASKFRGLGKLFF
TGTGCCAGCAAGTTCAGGGGCTTGGGGAAACTGTTTTTT
>TRBV9|.|TRBJ1-1|.
CASSPGWNTEAFF
TGTGCCAGCAGCCCAGGGTGGAACACTGAAGCTTTCTTT
>TRBV30|.|TRBJ2-5|.
CAWSRRGFQETQYF
TGTGCCTGGAGTCGCCGGGGGTTTCAAGAGACCCAGTACTTC
>TRBV15|.|TRBJ1-3|.
CATSRAWDSGNTIYF
TGTGCCACCAGCAGAGCTTGGGACTCTGGAAACACCATATATTTT
>TRBV7-8|.|TRBJ2-1|.
CASSLRGGQYNDEQFF
TGTGCCAGCAGCTTAAGGGGAGGACAGTACAACGATGAGCAGTTCTTC
>TRBV10-3|.|TRBJ2-2|TRBD1
CAIRGTGDTGELFF
TGTGCCATCAGGGGGACAGGAGACACCGGGGAGCTGTTTTTT
>TRBV29-1|.|TRBJ2-2|TRBD2
CSVDRSSGRLFF
TGCAGCGTTGACCGATCTAGCGGGAGACTGTTTTTT
>TRBV5-1|.|TRBJ2-7|.
CASRRYEGYEQYF
TGCGCCAGCAGGCGTTACGAGGGATACGAGCAGTACTTC
>TRBV10-3|.|TRBJ2-7|.
CASSGLLYEQYF
TGTGCCTCTTCGGGACTCCTCTACGAGCAGTACTTC
>TRBV5-1|once|TRBJ2-3|TRBD2
CASSLAGGSDTQYF
TGCGCCAGCAGCTTGGCCGGGGGGTCAGATACGCAGTATTTT
>TRBV7-2|once|TRBJ1-3|.
CASSLVRQTGNTIYF
TGTGCCAGCAGCTTAGTTCGACAGACTGGAAACACCATATATTTT
>TRBV15|.|TRBJ2-1|TRBD2
CATSQGLAGVDNEQFF
TGTGCCACCAGCCAGGGGCTAGCGGGAGTCGACAATGAGCAGTTCTTC
>TRBV6-6|.|TRBJ1-1|.
CASKGGGGEAFF
TGTGCCAGCAAAGGGGGGGGCGGTGAAGCTTTCTTT
>TRBV7-2|.|TRBJ2-7|.
CASSLGAIWSSYEQYF
TGTGCCAGCAGCTTAGGGGCTATCTGGAGCTCCTACGAGCAGTACTTC
>TRBV27|.|TRBJ2-2|.
CASSLIRAGELFF
TGTGCCAGCAGTTTGATCAGGGCCGGGGAGCTGTTTTTT
>TRBV14|.|TRBJ2-5|TRBD1
CASSQRDRIQETQYF
TGTGCCAGCAGCCAGAGGGACAGAATCCAAGAGACCCAGTACTTC
>TRBV15|.|TRBJ2-3|TRBD2
CATSRTTSLAGGISDTQYF
TGTGCCACCAGCAGGACTACTTCGCTAGCGGGAGGAATCTCAGATACGCAGTATTTT
>TRBV10-3|.|TRBJ2-1|.
CAIRAAVYNEQFF
TGTGCCATCCGAGCAGCGGTCTACAATGAGCAGTTCTTC
>TRBV11-3|.|TRBJ1-5|.
CASRPTFERQEQPQHF
TGTGCCAGCAGACCGACGTTTGAGAGACAGGAACAGCCCCAGCATTTT
>TRBV7-9|.|TRBJ1-2|.
CASSETTVNYGYTF
TGTGCCAGCAGCGAAACGACGGTTAACTATGGCTACACCTTC